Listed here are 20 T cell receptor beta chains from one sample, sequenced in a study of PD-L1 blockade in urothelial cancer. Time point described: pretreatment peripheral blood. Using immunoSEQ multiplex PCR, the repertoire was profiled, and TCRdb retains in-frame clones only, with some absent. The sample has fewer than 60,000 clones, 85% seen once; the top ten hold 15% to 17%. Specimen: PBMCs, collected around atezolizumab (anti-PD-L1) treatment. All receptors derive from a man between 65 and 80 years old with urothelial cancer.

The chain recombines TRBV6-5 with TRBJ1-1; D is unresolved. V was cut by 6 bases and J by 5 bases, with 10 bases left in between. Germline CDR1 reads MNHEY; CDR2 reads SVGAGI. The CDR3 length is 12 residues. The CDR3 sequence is CASRREQTEAFF. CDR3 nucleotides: TGTGCCAGCAGGCGGGAACAAACTGAAGCTTTCTTT.

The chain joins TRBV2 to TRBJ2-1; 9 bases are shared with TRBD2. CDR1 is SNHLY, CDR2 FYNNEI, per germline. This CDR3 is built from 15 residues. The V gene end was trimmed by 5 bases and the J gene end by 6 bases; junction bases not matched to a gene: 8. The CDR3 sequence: CASSPGTSRLNEQFF. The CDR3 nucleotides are TGTGCCAGCAGTCCCGGGACTAGCCGGCTCAATGAGCAGTTCTTC.

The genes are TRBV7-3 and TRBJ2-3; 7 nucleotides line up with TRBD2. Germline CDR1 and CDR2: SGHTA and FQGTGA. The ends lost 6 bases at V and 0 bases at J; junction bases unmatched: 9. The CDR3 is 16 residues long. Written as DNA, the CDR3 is TGTGCCAGCAGTGACTCCCGGGGAGGGAGCACAGATACGCAGTATTTT. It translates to CASSDSRGGSTDTQYF. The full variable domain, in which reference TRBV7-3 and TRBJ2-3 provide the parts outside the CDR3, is GAGVSQTPSNKVTEKGKYVELRCDPISGHTALYWYRQSLGQGPEFLIYFQGTGAADDSGLPNDRFFAVRPEGSVSTLKIQRTERGDSAVYLCASSDSRGGSTDTQYFGPGTRLTVL.

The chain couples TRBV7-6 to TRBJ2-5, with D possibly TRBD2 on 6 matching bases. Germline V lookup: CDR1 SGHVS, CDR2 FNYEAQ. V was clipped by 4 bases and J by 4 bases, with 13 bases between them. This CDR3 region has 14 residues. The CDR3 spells CASSSTRGGETQYF. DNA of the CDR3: TGTGCCAGCAGCTCGACTAGGGGTGGAGAGACCCAGTACTTC. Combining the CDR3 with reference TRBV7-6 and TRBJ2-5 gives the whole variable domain GAGVSQSPRYKVTKRGQDVALRCDPISGHVSLYWYRQALGQGPEFLTYFNYEAQQDKSGLPNDRFSAERPEGSISTLTIQRTEQRDSAMYRCASSSTRGGETQYFGPGTRLLVL.

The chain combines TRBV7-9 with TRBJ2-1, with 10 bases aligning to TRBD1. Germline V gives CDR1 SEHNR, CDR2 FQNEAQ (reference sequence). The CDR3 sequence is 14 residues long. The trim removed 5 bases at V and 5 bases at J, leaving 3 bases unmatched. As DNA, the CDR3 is TGTGCCAGCAGCCCCGGGACAGGGGACAATGAGCAGTTCTTC. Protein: CASSPGTGDNEQFF.

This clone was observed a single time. The CDR3 sequence is CASRKTGAYNEQFF. DNA of the CDR3: TGTGCCAGCCGAAAGACAGGGGCCTACAATGAGCAGTTCTTC. The J gene is TRBJ2-1, the V gene TRBV6-1; 8 bases are a match to TRBD1. This CDR3 has 14 residues. Trimming removed 8 bases from V and 2 bases from J; junction bases left unmatched: 5. Germline CDR1 and CDR2: MNHNS and SASEGT.

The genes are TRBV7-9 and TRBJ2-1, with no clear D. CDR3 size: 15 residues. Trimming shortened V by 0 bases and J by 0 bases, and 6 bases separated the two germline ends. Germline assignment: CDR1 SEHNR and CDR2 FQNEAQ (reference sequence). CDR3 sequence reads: CASSLAGDSYNEQFF. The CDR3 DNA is TGTGCCAGCAGCTTAGCAGGAGACTCCTACAATGAGCAGTTCTTC.

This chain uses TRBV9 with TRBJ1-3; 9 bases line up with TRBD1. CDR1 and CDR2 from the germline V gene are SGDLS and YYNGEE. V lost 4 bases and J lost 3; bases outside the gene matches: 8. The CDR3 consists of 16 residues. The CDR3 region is CASSPGQGRGGNTIYF. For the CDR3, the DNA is TGTGCCAGCAGCCCCGGACAGGGGAGAGGTGGAAACACCATATATTTT. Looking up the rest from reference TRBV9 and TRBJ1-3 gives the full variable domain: DSGVTQTPKHLITATGQRVTLRCSPRSGDLSVYWYQQSLDQGLQFLIQYYNGEERAKGNILERFSAQQFPDLHSELNLSSLELGDSALYFCASSPGQGRGGNTIYFGEGSWLTVV.

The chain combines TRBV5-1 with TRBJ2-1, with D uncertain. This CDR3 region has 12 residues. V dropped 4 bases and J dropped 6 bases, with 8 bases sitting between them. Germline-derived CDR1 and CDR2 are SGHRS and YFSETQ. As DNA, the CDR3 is TGCGCCAGCAGCCGTAGCCTCAATGAGCAGTTCTTC. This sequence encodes CASSRSLNEQFF.

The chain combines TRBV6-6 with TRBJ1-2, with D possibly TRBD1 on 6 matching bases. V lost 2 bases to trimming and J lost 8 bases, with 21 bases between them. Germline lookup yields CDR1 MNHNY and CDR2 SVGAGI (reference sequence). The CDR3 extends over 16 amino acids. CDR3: CASSYGREDYGGGYTF. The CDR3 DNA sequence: TGTGCCAGCAGTTACGGAAGGGAAGATTATGGGGGCGGCTACACCTTC.

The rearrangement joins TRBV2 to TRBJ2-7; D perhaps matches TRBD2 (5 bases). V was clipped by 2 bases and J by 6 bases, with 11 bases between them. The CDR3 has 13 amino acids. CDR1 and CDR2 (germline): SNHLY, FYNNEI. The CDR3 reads CASSERLAGEQYF. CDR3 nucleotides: TGTGCCAGCAGTGAACGTCTAGCCGGCGAGCAGTACTTC.

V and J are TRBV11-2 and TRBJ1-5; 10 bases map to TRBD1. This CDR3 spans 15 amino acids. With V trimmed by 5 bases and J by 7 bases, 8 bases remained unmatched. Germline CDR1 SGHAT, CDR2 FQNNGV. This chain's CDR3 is CASSRGQGPKQPQHF. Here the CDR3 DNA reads TGTGCCAGCAGCCGGGGACAGGGGCCAAAGCAGCCCCAGCATTTT.

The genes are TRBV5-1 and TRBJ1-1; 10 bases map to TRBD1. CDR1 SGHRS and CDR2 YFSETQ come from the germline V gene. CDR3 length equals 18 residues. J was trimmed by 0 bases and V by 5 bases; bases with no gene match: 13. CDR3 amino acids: CASSYIRDRGAMNTEAFF. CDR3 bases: TGCGCCAGCAGTTATATCCGGGACAGGGGAGCCATGAACACTGAAGCTTTCTTT. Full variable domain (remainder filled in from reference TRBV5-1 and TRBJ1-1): KAGVTQTPRYLIKTRGQQVTLSCSPISGHRSVSWYQQTPGQGLQFLFEYFSETQRNKGNFPGRFSGRQFSNSRSEMNVSTLELGDSALYLCASSYIRDRGAMNTEAFFGQGTRLTVV.

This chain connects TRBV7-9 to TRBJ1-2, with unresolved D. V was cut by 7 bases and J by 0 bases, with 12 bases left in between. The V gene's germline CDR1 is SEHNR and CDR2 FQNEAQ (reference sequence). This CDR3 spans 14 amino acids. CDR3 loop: CASNAGDPNYGYTF. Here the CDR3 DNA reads TGTGCCAGCAACGCGGGAGATCCTAACTATGGCTACACCTTC.

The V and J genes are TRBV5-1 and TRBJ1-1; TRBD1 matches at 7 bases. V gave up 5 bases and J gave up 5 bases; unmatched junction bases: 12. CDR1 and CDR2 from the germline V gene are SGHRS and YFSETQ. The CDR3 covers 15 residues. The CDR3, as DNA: TGCGCCAGCAGGGGAGGAACAGGGGTCGGGACTGAAGCTTTCTTT. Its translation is CASRGGTGVGTEAFF.

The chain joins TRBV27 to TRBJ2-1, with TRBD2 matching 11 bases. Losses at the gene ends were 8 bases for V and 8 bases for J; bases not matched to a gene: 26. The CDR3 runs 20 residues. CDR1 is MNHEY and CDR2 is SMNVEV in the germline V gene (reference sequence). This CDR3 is CASSTRVRLAGGGVVDEQFF. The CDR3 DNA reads TGTGCCAGCTCGACGAGGGTACGGCTAGCGGGAGGAGGAGTGGTGGATGAGCAGTTCTTC.

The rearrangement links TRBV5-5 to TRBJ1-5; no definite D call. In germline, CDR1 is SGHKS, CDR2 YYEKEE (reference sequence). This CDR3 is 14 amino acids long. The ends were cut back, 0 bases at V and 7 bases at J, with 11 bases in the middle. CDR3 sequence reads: CASSLVSLGQPQHF. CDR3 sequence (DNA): TGTGCCAGCAGCTTGGTATCCCTGGGCCAGCCCCAGCATTTT.

The CDR3 is CASSLNGGSYNEQFF. The CDR3 DNA reads TGTGCCAGCAGCTTAAACGGGGGCTCCTACAATGAGCAGTTCTTC. V is TRBV7-9 and J is TRBJ2-1; the D gene is possibly TRBD2 (6 bases). Trimming stripped 2 bases from V and 0 bases from J, with 8 bases between. The CDR3 is made up of 15 amino acids. Per the germline V gene, CDR1 is SEHNR and CDR2 is FQNEAQ (reference sequence).

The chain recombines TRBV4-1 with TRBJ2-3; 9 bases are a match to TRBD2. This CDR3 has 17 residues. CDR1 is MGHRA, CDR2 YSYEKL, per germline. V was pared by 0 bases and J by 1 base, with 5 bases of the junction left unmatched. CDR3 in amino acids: CASSQDAVAGGTDTQYF. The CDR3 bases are TGCGCCAGCAGCCAAGATGCAGTAGCGGGGGGCACAGATACGCAGTATTTT.

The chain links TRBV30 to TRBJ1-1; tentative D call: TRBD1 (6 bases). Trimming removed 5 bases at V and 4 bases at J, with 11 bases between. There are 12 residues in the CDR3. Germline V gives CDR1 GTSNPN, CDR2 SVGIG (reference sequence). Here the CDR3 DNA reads TGTGCCTGGGGGGAGGGGGTCACTGAAGCTTTCTTT. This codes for CAWGEGVTEAFF.